Listed here are 12 T cell receptor beta chains from one sample, sequenced in a study of shared clonotypes between healthy human individuals. Some clones are missing from TCRdb's copy, which holds only in-frame ones; the method was immunoSEQ multiplex PCR. Among 2 million to 3 million clones, 80% to 95% were seen once, and the ten largest hold about 0.34%. The sequenced material came from naive CD4+ T cells from PBMCs. Subset denoted: CD45RA+ positively selected. The source of these receptors is a man between 18 and 35 years old in good health. Some clones in this sample may be carry-over from other donors' samples.

The chain is built from TRBV7-9 and TRBJ1-4; TRBD1 might be the D (6 bases). Germline CDR1 and CDR2: SEHNR and FQNEAQ (reference sequence). CDR3 length: 14 amino acids. V was cut by 5 bases and J by 5 bases, with 12 bases left in between. Here the CDR3 reads CASSPDRFNEKLFF. For the CDR3, the DNA is TGTGCCAGCAGCCCGGACAGATTCAATGAAAAACTGTTTTTT.

V usage is TRBV9 and J usage is TRBJ1-4, with D hard to call. This CDR3 is 14 amino acids long. The germline V gene encodes CDR1 SGDLS and CDR2 YYNGEE. With 2 bases removed from V and 8 bases from J, the gap between germline ends came to 13 bases. In DNA form, the CDR3 reads TGTGCCAGCAGCGTCGGGGATGGGAAGGAAAAACTGTTTTTT. Protein product: CASSVGDGKEKLFF.

The rearrangement links TRBV28 to TRBJ2-1, with TRBD2 matching 11 bases. Germline V gene data show CDR1 as MDHEN and CDR2 as SYDVKM. The CDR3 has 13 amino acids. The junction had 7 bases not matched to a gene; V was cut back by 9 bases and J by 9 bases. In nucleotides, the CDR3 is TGTGCCAGTGTAGCGGGAGGGCCGATTGAGCAGTTCTTC. Its translation is CASVAGGPIEQFF.

The chain couples TRBV7-9 to TRBJ2-1; D not resolved. The germline CDR1 and CDR2 sequences are SEHNR and FQNEAQ (reference sequence). The CDR3 has 15 residues. Trimming pared 2 bases from V and 1 base from J, leaving 9 bases between. CDR3 sequence reads: CASSLWTVSYNEQFF. DNA for the CDR3: TGTGCCAGCAGCTTATGGACCGTGTCCTACAATGAGCAGTTCTTC.

V is TRBV28 and J is TRBJ2-1; 9 bases are shared with TRBD2. V shed 3 bases and J 6 bases; nucleotides not matched to a gene: 6. CDR3 length equals 15 residues. Germline loops: CDR1 MDHEN, CDR2 SYDVKM. CDR3 DNA: TGTGCCAGCAGTTTTTTGCTAGCGGGACGCAATGAGCAGTTCTTC. Translation: CASSFLLAGRNEQFF. The whole variable domain, remainder taken from reference TRBV28 and TRBJ2-1, is DVKVTQSSRYLVKRTGEKVFLECVQDMDHENMFWYRQDPGLGLRLIYFSYDVKMKEKGDIPEGYSVSREKKERFSLILESASTNQTSMYLCASSFLLAGRNEQFFGPGTRLTVL.

The V gene is TRBV27, the J gene TRBJ1-1; perhaps TRBD1 as D (6 bases). CDR1 and CDR2 from the germline V gene are MNHEY and SMNVEV (reference sequence). The CDR3 has 17 residues. Trimming shortened V by 3 bases and J by 3 bases, and 20 bases separated the two germline ends. This CDR3 is CASSFWWRSGAHTEAFF. CDR3 DNA: TGTGCCAGCAGTTTTTGGTGGAGGTCAGGGGCCCACACTGAAGCTTTCTTT.

The V and J genes are TRBV11-3 and TRBJ2-3, with 8 bases identical to TRBD1. The CDR3 has 14 amino acids. The V segment lost 4 bases and the J segment 4 bases; nucleotides outside the gene matches: 4. Germline values: CDR1 SGHNT, CDR2 YENEEA. In DNA form, the CDR3 reads TGTGCCAGCAGCTCACAGGGGGGTTCAGATACGCAGTATTTT. It encodes CASSSQGGSDTQYF.

The CDR3 reads CASSLPPMGYNEQFF. The CDR3 DNA is TGTGCCAGCAGCCTCCCCCCGATGGGATACAATGAGCAGTTCTTC. This sequence joins TRBV7-2 and TRBJ2-1; no reliable D call. V dropped 5 bases and J dropped 4 bases, with 15 bases sitting between them. The CDR3 is made up of 15 amino acids. Germline CDR1 is SGHTA and CDR2 is FQGNSA.

CDR3 sequence (DNA): TGTGCCAGCAGTTACGGGGTCGGGGTAGGCACTGAAGCTTTCTTT. Translation: CASSYGVGVGTEAFF. The chain has TRBV6-5 and TRBJ1-1; the D is unclear. This CDR3 has 15 residues. The germline V and J ends were trimmed by 2 bases and 4 bases, with 14 bases remaining between them. Germline CDR1 and CDR2: MNHEY and SVGAGI.

This clone showed up just once. The rearrangement joins TRBV5-4 to TRBJ1-1, with 7 bases that match TRBD1. The germline V gene has CDR1 SGHNT and CDR2 YYREEE (reference sequence). V lost 3 bases and J lost 3; bases outside the gene matches: 2. CDR3 length: 13 residues. CDR3 nucleotides: TGTGCCAGCAGCTCGACAGGGTACACTGAAGCTTTCTTT. Protein product: CASSSTGYTEAFF.

The sample holds a few counts of this clone. Other nucleotide sequences in the sample specify the same CDR3. This chain links TRBV2 with TRBJ2-2; D is uncertain. V was cut by 3 bases and J by 7 bases, with 3 bases left in between. Germline CDR1 and CDR2: SNHLY and FYNNEI. The CDR3 sequence is 11 residues long. Written as DNA, the CDR3 is TGTGCCAGCAGTGATAGCGGGGAGCTGTTTTTT. As protein: CASSDSGELFF.

The V gene is TRBV6-5, the J gene TRBJ1-3, with TRBD1 identical over 7 bases. Germline CDR1 and CDR2: MNHEY and SVGAGI. Trimming removed 4 bases from V and 9 bases from J; junction bases left unmatched: 12. The length of the CDR3 is 15 residues. DNA for the CDR3: TGTGCCAGCAGTTCTCCCCTCAGGGGGTATGGCACCATATATTTT. This codes for CASSSPLRGYGTIYF.